These 5 T cell receptor beta chains share one sample of origin, sequenced in a study. Via MiXCR, TCRdb re-called the RT-PCR reads, giving one row per CDR3 protein. This table has about 700,000 distinct CDR3 sequences, approximately 15% appearing once. The sequenced sample consisted of memory CD4+ T cells from blood. Receptors originate from a female donor in good health, serving as a healthy control.

The sample holds a few counts of this clonotype. This sequence joins TRBV4-3 and TRBJ2-7; a possible D gene is TRBD1 (6 bases). The V end was cut by 3 bases, the J end by 4 bases, with 13 bases between. From germline, CDR1 is LGHNA and CDR2 YSLEER. CDR3 length equals 14 residues. CDR3 in amino acids: CASSQRAGAYEQYF. CDR3 nucleotide sequence: TGCGCCAGCAGCCAGCGTGCAGGGGCATACGAGCAGTACTTC.

The CDR3 coding sequence is TGTGCCAGCAGTTACGGCAGGGGGCTTGAGACTGAAGCTTTCTTT. Its translation: CASSYGRGLETEAFF. The chain carries TRBV6-6 and TRBJ1-1; the match to TRBD1 covers 8 bases. V lost 2 bases to trimming and J lost 5 bases; unmatched junction nucleotides: 7. The CDR3 sequence is 15 residues long. CDR1 and CDR2 (germline): MNHNY, SVGAGI (reference sequence).

This clonotype appeared many times. The genes are TRBV12-3 or TRBV12-4 and TRBJ1-1; possible D gene TRBD1, 5 bases. V lost 6 bases to trimming and J lost 7 bases, with 18 bases between them. The CDR3 is 14 amino acids. The CDR3 sequence: CASSRGSGLGEAFF. The CDR3 region has the DNA TGTGCCAGCAGCCGGGGATCAGGGCTGGGTGAAGCTTTCTTT.

V is TRBV10-2 and J is TRBJ2-7; the D gene could be TRBD1 or TRBD2 (5 bases each). CDR1 and CDR2 (germline): WSHSY, SAAADI. The CDR3 is 14 residues long. V was trimmed by 6 bases and J by 1 base, leaving 13 bases between them. Written as DNA, the CDR3 is TGCGCCAGCAGAGAGAGGGACCCTTCCTACGAGCAGTACTTC. It yields the protein CASRERDPSYEQYF.

This clonotype was recorded many times. An end of the junction differs from the germline gene, which may be a read error. The chain employs TRBV7-7 and TRBJ2-3, with D unclear. Germline values: CDR1 SSHAT, CDR2 FNYEAQ (reference sequence). The CDR3 totals 14 residues. CDR3 in amino acids: CASSLDDSTDTQYF. The CDR3 region has the DNA TGTGCTAGCAGCTTAGATGACAGCACAGATACGCAGTATTTT.